The clone carrying this T cell receptor beta chain appeared many times. Germline lookup yields CDR1 SEHNR and CDR2 FQNEAQ (reference sequence). The CDR3 is 12 amino acids. Trimming left V 4 bases short and J 4 bases short, with 8 bases between. This sample is part of a study of T-cell reconstitution after alpha-beta-depleted transplantation in children. TCRbeta library construction was performed incorporating unique molecular identifiers. MiXCR was run by TCRdb on the PCR reads, yielding one entry per CDR3 protein. Altogether about 500,000 distinct CDR3 sequences are present, about 33% being singletons, with the ten largest covering 2% to 3%.

This TCR was sampled from a human donor who donated a stem cell graft to a child with aplastic anemia. The sample here was PBMCs from the stem cell graft donor, taken from the stem cell graft. The chain joins TRBV7-9 to TRBJ2-7; D is perhaps TRBD2 (6 bases). In DNA, the CDR3 is TGTGCCAGCAGCTGGCTAGCGTACGAGCAGTACGTC. It translates to CASSWLAYEQYV.